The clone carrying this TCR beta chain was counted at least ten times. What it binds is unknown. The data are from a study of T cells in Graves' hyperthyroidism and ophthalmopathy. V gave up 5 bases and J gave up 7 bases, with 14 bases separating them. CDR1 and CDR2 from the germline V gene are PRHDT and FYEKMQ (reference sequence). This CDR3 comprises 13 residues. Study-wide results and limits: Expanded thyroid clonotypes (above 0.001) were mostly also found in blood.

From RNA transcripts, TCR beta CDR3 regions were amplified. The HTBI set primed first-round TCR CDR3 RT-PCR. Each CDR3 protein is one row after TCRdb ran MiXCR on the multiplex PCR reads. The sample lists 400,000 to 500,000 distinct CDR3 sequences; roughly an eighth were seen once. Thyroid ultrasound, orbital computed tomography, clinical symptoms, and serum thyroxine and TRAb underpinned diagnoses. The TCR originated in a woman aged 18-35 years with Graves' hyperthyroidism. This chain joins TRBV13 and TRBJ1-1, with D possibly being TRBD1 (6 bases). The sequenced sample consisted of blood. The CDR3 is CASSPGAPFEAFF. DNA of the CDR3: TGTGCCAGCAGCCCGGGGGCACCCTTTGAAGCTTTCTTT.